This TCR beta chain was captured by sequencing in a study of blood T cell repertoires in COVID-19. As for the study in general: There were acute and convalescent COVID-19 samples, and they came from the United States, Italy and Spain. The analysed material was cDNA or gDNA that came from T cells, B-cell-depleted T cells, or PBMCs.

Seattle participants joined during active infection and were tracked over time. Original processing methods: Estimated nucleated cell counts came from reference gene primer amplification. The repertoire was sequenced with immunoSEQ multiplex PCR; TCRdb's copy has only in-frame clones and lacks some. The V and J calls and clone size were taken over from that table, and D and trimming were inferred from the DNA. The table includes around 280,000 clones, around nine tenths detected once. There are 15 residues in the CDR3. Germline assignment: CDR1 SGHNT and CDR2 YENEEA. The V and J ends lost 2 bases and 3 bases respectively, with 12 bases between them.

This TCR was recovered from a woman in her twenties or thirties with COVID-19, enrolled during active disease. The sequenced sample consisted of peripheral blood. V is TRBV11-3 and J is TRBJ2-3, with D perhaps matching TRBD2 (6 bases). CDR3 sequence reads: CASSLSPGTTDTQYF. DNA for the CDR3: TGTGCCAGCAGCTTATCCCCCGGGACTACAGATACGCAGTATTTT.